A selection of T cell receptor beta chains follows, all from one sample in a study of CD8+ T cells in alopecia areata. Method: immunoSEQ multiplex PCR; TCRdb's copy keeps in-frame clones and lacks some. The sample yields about 130,000 clones, more than 40% seen once. The sample was CD8+ T cells sorted from blood, taken at week 0. The receptors were gathered from a human donor with alopecia areata. Each CDR3 is given with its conserved first and last residue. A D gene is named only where the DNA matches it firmly. Rows may omit the clone size; those that give it use once, few, many or a size class.

v_gene: TRBV6-5
d_gene: NA
abundance: NA
j_gene: TRBJ1-3
CDR3nt: TGTGCCAGCAGCGAAATGGGAAACACCATATATTTT
CDR3aa: CASSEMGNTIYF

v_gene: TRBV27
d_gene: NA
abundance: NA
j_gene: TRBJ1-1
CDR3nt: TGTGCCAGCAGTTTGACAGCCGGGAACACTGAAGCTTTCTTT
CDR3aa: CASSLTAGNTEAFF

v_gene: TRBV29-1
d_gene: TRBD1
abundance: few
j_gene: TRBJ2-7
CDR3nt: TGCAGCGTGCTAGGGAGACAGGGGAGCTACGAGCAGTACTTC
CDR3aa: CSVLGRQGSYEQYF

v_gene: TRBV7-6
d_gene: NA
abundance: NA
j_gene: TRBJ1-4
CDR3nt: TGTGCCAGCAGCTTCAACCCATCACTCGGACAGTTTAATGAAAAACTGTTTTTT
CDR3aa: CASSFNPSLGQFNEKLFF

v_gene: TRBV2
d_gene: NA
abundance: few
j_gene: TRBJ1-4
CDR3nt: TGTGCCAGCAGTGATACGGGATCGGTGGAAAAACTGTTTTTT
CDR3aa: CASSDTGSVEKLFF

v_gene: TRBV21-1
d_gene: NA
abundance: NA
j_gene: TRBJ1-5
CDR3nt: TGTGCCAGCAGCCCGACAGTCGGCAATCAGCCCCAGCATTTT
CDR3aa: CASSPTVGNQPQHF

v_gene: TRBV23-1
d_gene: NA
abundance: few
j_gene: TRBJ2-7
CDR3nt: TGCGCCAGCAGTCAAGACAGCCTCCTTCCCTACGAGCAGTACTTC
CDR3aa: CASSQDSLLPYEQYF

v_gene: TRBV15
d_gene: NA
abundance: NA
j_gene: TRBJ2-5
CDR3nt: TGTGCCACCAGCAGAAATCAAGAGACCCAGTACTTC
CDR3aa: CATSRNQETQYF

v_gene: TRBV2
d_gene: TRBD2
abundance: NA
j_gene: TRBJ2-3
CDR3nt: TGTGCCAGCGACGGGACTAGCGGGATGGCAGATACGCAGTATTTT
CDR3aa: CASDGTSGMADTQYF

v_gene: TRBV29-1
d_gene: TRBD1
abundance: NA
j_gene: TRBJ1-4
CDR3nt: TGCAGCGCCAACAGGGGAACTAATGAAAAACTGTTTTTT
CDR3aa: CSANRGTNEKLFF

v_gene: TRBV30
d_gene: NA
abundance: NA
j_gene: TRBJ2-1
CDR3nt: TGTGCCTGGACTTACTCGGGAGTAGATGAGCAGTTCTTC
CDR3aa: CAWTYSGVDEQFF

v_gene: TRBV27
d_gene: NA
abundance: NA
j_gene: TRBJ2-5
CDR3nt: TGTGCCAGCAGGACCGCCGAGTACCAAGAGACCCAGTACTTC
CDR3aa: CASRTAEYQETQYF

v_gene: TRBV7-3
d_gene: NA
abundance: NA
j_gene: TRBJ1-5
CDR3nt: TGTGCCAGCAGCTTAAGGAGGGGGTGTTGTGTTCTGCCCCAGCATTTT
CDR3aa: CASSLRRGCCVLPQHF

v_gene: TRBV30
d_gene: NA
abundance: NA
j_gene: TRBJ1-1
CDR3nt: TGTGCCTGGGTGGGCCTTACAGAATTGAACACTGAAGCTTTCTTT
CDR3aa: CAWVGLTELNTEAFF

v_gene: TRBV5-4
d_gene: TRBD1
abundance: few
j_gene: TRBJ2-2
CDR3nt: TGTGCCAGCAGCTCACCGGGGACAGGGTGGCCCGGGGAGCTGTTTTTT
CDR3aa: CASSSPGTGWPGELFF

v_gene: TRBV30
d_gene: TRBD1
abundance: few
j_gene: TRBJ1-5
CDR3nt: TGTGCCTGGAGTGAAGGGACAGTTCTCAATCAGCCCCAGCATTTT
CDR3aa: CAWSEGTVLNQPQHF

v_gene: TRBV29-1
d_gene: TRBD2
abundance: NA
j_gene: TRBJ2-1
CDR3nt: TGCAGCGTTGAAGAGCGGGGGGAGTTCTTC
CDR3aa: CSVEERGEFF

v_gene: TRBV7-9
d_gene: NA
abundance: few
j_gene: TRBJ1-2
CDR3nt: TGTGCCAGCAGCACCGGGACGGATGGCTACACCTTC
CDR3aa: CASSTGTDGYTF

v_gene: TRBV10-3
d_gene: NA
abundance: NA
j_gene: TRBJ2-7
CDR3nt: TGTGCCATCAGTGAGTCACGGGAAGACAAGTACTTC
CDR3aa: CAISESREDKYF